This TCR beta chain stems from a study of blood T cell repertoires in COVID-19 (dated by TCRdb to about 2020). About the study as a whole: Collaborator samples came from the United States, Italy and Spain and covered acute and convalescent phases of COVID-19. The material from the prospective study consisted of cDNA or gDNA derived from T cells, B-cell-depleted T cells, or PBMCs. Deeply sampled blood TCRbeta repertoires from subjects exposed to, actively infected with, or recovered from COVID-19 were included in the dataset. The repertoires were released in a freely available public database meant as a resource for research on the immune response to SARS-CoV-2. Samples came from the ongoing ImmuneRACE study (first 160 participants) plus 1,254 subjects from 6 global collaborators. The sample metadata nearly always contained a de-identified subject ID, COVID-19 status, age in years and sex. Where HLA class I and class II types were available, the types were taken from metadata supplied by the sample provider, not from assay-based typing. The investigation overall reported the following: The quantity of clinical and demographic metadata differed by source and by participant and was supplied without curation.

TCRbeta CDR3 regions were amplified from genomic DNA by means of the immunoSEQ Assay, a bias-controlled multiplex PCR. On the study's bioinformatics: Within the assay, amplification of reference gene primers was used to estimate how many nucleated cells each sample contained. Sequence reads were collapsed and filtered to measure the absolute abundance of every unique TCRbeta CDR3 rearrangement. For each sample, productive Simpson clonality was calculated by taking the square root of Simpson's diversity index across productive rearrangements. TCRdb took this table from immuneACCESS and kept in-frame rearrangements with V and J called. Such tables lack part of the clones; where checked against another copy, unresolved V genes explain under half of the gap, and the rest is unexplained. That table furnishes V, J and clone size, whereas the DNA furnished D and trimming. Recorded for this sample are about 82,000 clones; about four fifths of them occurred a single time. Clones ranked in the top ten supply about 45% of the sample.

Each collaborating institution followed its own protocols to collect whole blood in K2EDTA tubes. For TCRbeta analysis, collaborator samples were shipped as frozen whole blood, as isolated PBMCs, or as DNA extracted from either sample type. As regards this clone: What this receptor recognizes is not known. Base qualities are not recorded, but no much larger clone differs from it by a single base.

CDR1 and CDR2, looked up from the germline V gene, are SQVTM and ANQGSEA. V is trimmed back by 4 bases and J by 4 bases, and the junction contains 8 bases that no gene match accounts for. The CDR3 runs 14 residues from the cysteine to the phenylalanine. Only the CDR3 DNA is retained, 42 bases long and in frame from the first base. The sample comprised peripheral blood. The chain is made from TRBV29-1 and TRBJ1-1; TRBD1 aligns with 8 central bases. The receptor comes from a man older than 75 with acute or convalescent COVID-19. In nucleotides, the sequence is TGCAGCGTTGGGCAGGGGGCCGGGTCCACTGAAGCTTTCTTT. Translated, it gives CSVGQGAGSTEAFF.